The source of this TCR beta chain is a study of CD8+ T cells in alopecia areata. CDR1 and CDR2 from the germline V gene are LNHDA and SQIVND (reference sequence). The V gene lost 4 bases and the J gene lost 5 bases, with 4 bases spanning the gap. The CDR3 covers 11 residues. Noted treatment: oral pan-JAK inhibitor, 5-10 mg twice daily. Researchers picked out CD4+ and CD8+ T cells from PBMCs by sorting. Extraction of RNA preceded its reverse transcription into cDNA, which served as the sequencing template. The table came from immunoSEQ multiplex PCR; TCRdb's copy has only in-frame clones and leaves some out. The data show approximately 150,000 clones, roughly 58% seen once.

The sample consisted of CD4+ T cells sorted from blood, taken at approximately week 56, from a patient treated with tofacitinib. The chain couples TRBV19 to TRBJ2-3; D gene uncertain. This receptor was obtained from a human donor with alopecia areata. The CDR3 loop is CASSSGDTQYF. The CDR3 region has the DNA TGTGCCAGTAGTAGCGGAGATACGCAGTATTTT.